This paragraph covers one TCR beta chain sequence. Participant reports of clinical history set cohort assignment. Donors of Cohort 3 who recovered were those that had two negative PCRs, clearance, or symptom resolution. This CDR3 is built from 16 residues. Germline CDR1 reads SNHLY; CDR2 reads FYNNEI. V was clipped by 7 bases and J by 4 bases; unmatched bases: 12. The sample belongs to a study of blood T cell repertoires in COVID-19. Here immunoSEQ multiplex PCR was the method, and the copy in TCRdb shows in-frame clones only, minus some. The top ten hold 1.2% of the sample, which has fewer than 450,000 clones, around nine tenths seen once.

The sequenced sample consisted of PBMCs or T cells enriched from blood (not recorded which). The chain has TRBV2 and TRBJ2-3; 9 bases are shared with TRBD1. This receptor was taken from a woman under 30 who had recovered from COVID-19. Written as DNA, the CDR3 is TGTGCCAGCAACAAGGGTCCGGACAGGGGTGCAGATACGCAGTATTTT. It specifies CASNKGPDRGADTQYF.